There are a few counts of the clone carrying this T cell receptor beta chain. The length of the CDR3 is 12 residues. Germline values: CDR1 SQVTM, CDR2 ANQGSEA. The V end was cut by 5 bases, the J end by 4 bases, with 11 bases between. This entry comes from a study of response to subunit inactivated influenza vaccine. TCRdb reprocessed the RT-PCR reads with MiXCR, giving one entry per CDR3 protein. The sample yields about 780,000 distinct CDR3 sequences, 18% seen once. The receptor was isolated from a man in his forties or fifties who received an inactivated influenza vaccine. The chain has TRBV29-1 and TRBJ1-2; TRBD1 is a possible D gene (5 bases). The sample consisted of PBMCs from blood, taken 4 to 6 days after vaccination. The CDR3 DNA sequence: TGCAGCGTTCAATCTAGGGGCTATGGCTACACCTTC. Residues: CSVQSRGYGYTF.